The clone carrying this TCR beta chain was picked up many times. The CDR3 is made up of 16 amino acids. Germline V gene lookup returns CDR1 SGHTA and CDR2 FQGNSA. V trimming: 5 bases; J trimming: 9 bases; junction bases outside the gene matches: 12. A sample-barcoded 5' primer and a J-beta primer mix were used in a second PCR of about 7 to 11 cycles. In TCRdb, the 5' RACE reads were re-called with MiXCR into one record per CDR3 protein. The data hold roughly 900,000 distinct CDR3 sequences, with more than 25% observed a single time. The sample is drawn from a study of blood T cells in healthy people across ages.

The sequence was obtained from a woman of 80 years or more in good health. Material: blood. The gene calls are TRBV7-2 and TRBJ2-3; 12 bases match TRBD2. The CDR3: CASSRTGTSGSWTQYF. CDR3 sequence (DNA): TGTGCCAGCAGCCGTACCGGGACTAGCGGGTCCTGGACGCAGTATTTT.